The following is a T cell receptor (beta chain) sequence with its context. Its antigen is as yet unknown. As handled by the study authors: Filtering differed because ImmunoSEQ produced junction-only sequences that carried no quality scores. Repertoires were generated with immunoSEQ multiplex PCR, while TCRdb's copy carries only in-frame clones and drops some. V, J and clone size are taken as reported in that table, and D and trimming were inferred from the DNA itself. The table shows approximately 100,000 clones, with 68% occurring only once. The CD8 memory fraction combined CD45RO+ cells with TemRA cells (CCR7-negative CD45RA+). This specimen belongs to a study of shared clonotypes between healthy human individuals. Notes on the study in general: Sequencing depth was predicted to influence how clonotypes are shared among donors. Clonotypes shared by all four donors outscored non-shared clonotypes in generation probability.

The germline CDR1 and CDR2 sequences are SGHAT and FQDESV (reference sequence). The CDR3 is made up of 14 amino acids. With 3 bases removed from V and 1 base from J, the gap between germline ends came to 10 bases. The specimen sequenced was memory CD8+ T cells sorted from blood. The subset: CD45RO+ cells pooled with CCR7-negative TemRA cells. J is TRBJ2-7 and V is TRBV11-1; either TRBD1 or TRBD2 may fit D (5 bases each). This clonotype was sampled from a young woman in good health. The CDR3 nucleotides read TGTGCCAGCAGCTTCGGGACGGCTTCCTACGAGCAGTACTTC. Residues: CASSFGTASYEQYF.